The entry below gives a single T cell receptor (beta chain) sequence along with its context. This record belongs to a study of blood T cell repertoires in COVID-19. About the research overall: Sites across the United States, Italy and Spain contributed samples from acute and convalescent COVID-19.

V shed 7 bases, J shed 6 bases, and the junction held 14 bases outside the gene matches. The germline CDR1 and CDR2 sequences are LGHDT and YNNKEL (reference sequence). The CDR3 spans 15 residues. Study processing details: Quantification of nucleated cells was approximated via reference gene primer amplification. Method: immunoSEQ multiplex PCR; TCRdb's copy keeps in-frame clones and lacks some. For V, J and clone size, that table is used; D and trimming come from the DNA. The sample yields 200,000 or so clones, 84% seen once. The sequencing input was peripheral blood. The V gene is TRBV3-1 (or the pseudogene TRBV3-2), the J gene TRBJ1-2; TRBD1 agrees at 7 bases. This TCR derives from a human donor in a cohort sampled during active COVID-19. DNA for the CDR3: TGTGCCAGCACCCCTAACACGGGACAGTATAATGGCTACACCTTC. Translation: CASTPNTGQYNGYTF.